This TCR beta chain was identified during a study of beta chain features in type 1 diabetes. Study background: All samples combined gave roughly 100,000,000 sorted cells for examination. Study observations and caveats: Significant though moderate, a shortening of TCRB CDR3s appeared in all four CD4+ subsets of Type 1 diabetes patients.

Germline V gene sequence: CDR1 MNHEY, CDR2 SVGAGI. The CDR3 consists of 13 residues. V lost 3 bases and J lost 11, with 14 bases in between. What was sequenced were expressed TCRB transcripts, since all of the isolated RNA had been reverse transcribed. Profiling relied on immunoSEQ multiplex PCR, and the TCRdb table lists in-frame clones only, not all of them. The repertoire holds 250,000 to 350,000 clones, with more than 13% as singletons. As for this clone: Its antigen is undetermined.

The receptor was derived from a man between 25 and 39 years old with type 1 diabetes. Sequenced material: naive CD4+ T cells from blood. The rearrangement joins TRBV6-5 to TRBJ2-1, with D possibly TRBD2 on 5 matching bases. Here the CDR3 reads CASSYGLASKQFF. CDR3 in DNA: TGTGCCAGCAGTTATGGGCTAGCCTCCAAGCAGTTCTTC.